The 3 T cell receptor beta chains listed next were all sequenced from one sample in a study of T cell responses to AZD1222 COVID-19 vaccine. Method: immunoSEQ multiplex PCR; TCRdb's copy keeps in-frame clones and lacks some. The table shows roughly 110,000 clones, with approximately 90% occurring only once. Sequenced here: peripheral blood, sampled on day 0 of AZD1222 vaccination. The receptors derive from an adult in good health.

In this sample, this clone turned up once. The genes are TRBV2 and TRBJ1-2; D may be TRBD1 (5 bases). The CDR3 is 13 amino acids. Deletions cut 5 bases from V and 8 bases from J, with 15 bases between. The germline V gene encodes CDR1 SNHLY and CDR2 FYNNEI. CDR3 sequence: CASSRQGEGGYTF. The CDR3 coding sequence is TGTGCCAGCAGTAGGCAGGGCGAAGGCGGCTACACCTTC.

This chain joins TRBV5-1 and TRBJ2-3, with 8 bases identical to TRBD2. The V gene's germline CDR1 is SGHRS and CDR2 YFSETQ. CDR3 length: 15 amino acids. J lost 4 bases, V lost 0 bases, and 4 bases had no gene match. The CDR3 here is CASSLGSGGSDTQYF. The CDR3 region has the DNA TGCGCCAGCAGCTTGGGTTCGGGAGGGTCAGATACGCAGTATTTT.

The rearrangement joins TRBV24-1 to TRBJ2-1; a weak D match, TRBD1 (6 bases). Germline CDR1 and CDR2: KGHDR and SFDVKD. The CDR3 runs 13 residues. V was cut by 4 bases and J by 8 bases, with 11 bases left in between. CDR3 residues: CATSEVGAYEQFF. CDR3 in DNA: TGTGCCACCAGTGAGGTGGGGGCGTATGAGCAGTTCTTC.